The source of this TCR beta chain is a study of T cell responses to AZD1222 COVID-19 vaccine. Here immunoSEQ multiplex PCR was the method, and the copy in TCRdb shows in-frame clones only, minus some. This table has about 200,000 clones, around 93% appearing once. CDR1 and CDR2 (germline): SGHVS, FQNEAQ. The trim removed 5 bases at V and 3 bases at J, leaving 8 bases unmatched. CDR3 length: 15 amino acids. Comment on this clone: Its antigen is not known.

Whole-study results and caveats: There were vaccine-associated CD4 TCRs across spike, dominant at 160-218 and 743-854. The study found Spike-specific TCR breadth and depth rose after two AZD1222 doses.

J is TRBJ1-1 and V is TRBV7-8, with TRBD1 identical over 8 bases. The material sequenced was peripheral blood, taken on day 0 of MenACWY control vaccination. This clonotype was obtained from an adult in good health. The CDR3 DNA reads TGTGCCAGCAGCCCAGGGGGCCGACGGGACACTGAAGCTTTCTTT. Translation gives CASSPGGRRDTEAFF.